The entry that follows covers one T cell receptor beta chain sequence. The sample comes from a study of control samples from healthy donors and cancer patients. Profiling relied on immunoSEQ multiplex PCR, and the TCRdb table lists in-frame clones only, not all of them. The table lists some 71,000 clones, roughly 89% of them singletons. Germline lookup yields CDR1 PRHDT and CDR2 FYEKMQ (reference sequence). V lost 8 bases to trimming and J lost 0 bases, with 7 bases between them. The CDR3 has 13 residues. Sample: PBMCs. This clonotype was obtained from a man between 60 and 70 years old with colorectal cancer. The V and J genes are TRBV13 and TRBJ1-4; D is unresolved. This chain's CDR3 is CASGYATNEKLFF. As DNA, the CDR3 is TGTGCCAGCGGCTACGCAACTAATGAAAAACTGTTTTTT. The variable domain in full, completed from reference TRBV13 and TRBJ1-4, reads AAGVIQSPRHLIKEKRETATLKCYPIPRHDTVYWYQQGPGQDPQFLISFYEKMQSDKGSIPDRFSAQQFSDYHSELNMSSLELGDSALYFCASGYATNEKLFFGSGTQLSVL.